The 21 T cell receptor beta chains in this list originate from one sample, sequenced in a study of metastatic and nonmetastatic thyroid tumors. Thyroid surgery was performed in patients who had received no treatment beforehand. From the PCR reads, TCRdb re-called clones with MiXCR. The repertoire holds about 38,000 clones, more than 25% seen once, with around 10% in the top ten. The sequenced sample was blood. The receptor set was obtained from a female donor with papillary thyroid cancer or a benign thyroid nodule (not recorded which). Some clones in this sample may be carry-over from other donors' samples.

This sequence joins TRBV25-1 and TRBJ2-3; D is uncertain. Trimming left V 0 bases short and J 8 bases short, with 9 bases between. Germline-derived CDR1 and CDR2 are MGHDK and SYGVNS. The CDR3 has 13 amino acids. The CDR3 protein is CASSEYVGSTQYF. Written as DNA, the CDR3 is TGTGCCAGCAGTGAATATGTTGGTAGTACGCAGTATTTT. The entire variable domain, with the rest obtained from reference TRBV25-1 and TRBJ2-3, is as follows: EADIYQTPRYLVIGTGKKITLECSQTMGHDKMYWYQQDPGMELHLIHYSYGVNSTEKGDLSSESTVSRIRTEHFPLTLESARPSHTSQYLCASSEYVGSTQYFGPGTRLTVL.

This clone was detected ten times or more. The V call is TRBV20-1, the J call TRBJ1-5; 8 bases are a match to TRBD1. The CDR3 contains 14 residues. Germline loops: CDR1 DFQATT, CDR2 SNEGSKA (reference sequence). The J segment lost 1 base and the V segment lost 5 bases, leaving 4 bases of the junction unmatched. The CDR3 nucleotides are TGCAGTGCTGGGAGACAGGGGAGCAATCAGCCCCAGCATTTT. Amino acids: CSAGRQGSNQPQHF.

This clone was detected many times. V gene TRBV7-6 combines with J gene TRBJ2-5, with TRBD2 matching 7 bases. This CDR3 comprises 15 residues. V shed 3 bases and J 1 base; nucleotides not matched to a gene: 5. Germline loops: CDR1 SGHVS, CDR2 FNYEAQ. The CDR3 spells CASSFSSGIQETQYF. DNA of the CDR3: TGTGCCAGCAGCTTTTCTAGCGGCATCCAAGAGACCCAGTACTTC.

This clone was seen repeatedly, ten times or more. J is TRBJ2-1 and V is TRBV28, with D possibly matching TRBD2 (6 bases). The CDR3 covers 15 residues. The V end was cut by 2 bases, the J end by 9 bases, with 17 bases between. Germline V gives CDR1 MDHEN, CDR2 SYDVKM. This CDR3 reads CASSLEGGKGGEQFF. CDR3 nucleotides: TGTGCCAGCAGTTTAGAAGGCGGGAAGGGAGGTGAGCAGTTCTTC.

This clone was seen at least ten times. The junction shows a germline mismatch at one end, possibly a read error. Other DNA sequences in the sample encode the same CDR3. The chain links TRBV6-1 to TRBJ2-3; 11 bases fit TRBD2. The CDR3 has 14 residues. Per the germline V gene, CDR1 is MNHNS and CDR2 is SASEGT. DNA of the CDR3: TGTGCTAGCAGTACTAGCGGGAGAACAGATACGCAGTATTTT. Translating it yields CASSTSGRTDTQYF.

This clone counts as medium-sized. The chain links TRBV6-1 to TRBJ2-6; D remains unclear. Germline V CDR1 and CDR2: MNHNS, SASEGT. The CDR3 has 12 residues. Trimming took 0 bases from V and 13 from J, leaving 7 bases between them. The CDR3: CASSEADRVLTF. CDR3 coding DNA: TGTGCCAGCAGTGAAGCGGATCGGGTCCTGACTTTC.

This clone rates as medium-sized. The rearrangement uses TRBV27 and TRBJ2-7, with 9 bases fitting TRBD2. Trimming removed 3 bases from V and 3 bases from J; junction bases left unmatched: 18. Germline loops: CDR1 MNHEY, CDR2 SMNVEV (reference sequence). The CDR3 spans 19 residues. The CDR3 nucleotides read TGTGCCAGCAGTTTCAATAGCGGGAGTCCCCCGACATACTACTACGAGCAGTACTTC. Amino acids: CASSFNSGSPPTYYYEQYF.

This clone was seen only a few times. The chain links TRBV28 to TRBJ1-3; 8 bases are shared with TRBD1. The CDR3 has 15 amino acids. Trimming removed 4 bases from V and 3 bases from J; junction bases left unmatched: 5. Germline V gene data show CDR1 as MDHEN and CDR2 as SYDVKM. The CDR3: CASSSDREVGNTIYF. CDR3 DNA sequence: TGTGCCAGCAGTTCGGACAGGGAAGTTGGAAACACCATATATTTT.

This clone has a count of ten or more. This chain connects TRBV19 to TRBJ1-1; D perhaps matches TRBD1 (6 bases). Germline loops: CDR1 LNHDA, CDR2 SQIVND (reference sequence). The CDR3 is made up of 14 amino acids. Deletions cut 2 bases from V and 4 bases from J, with 11 bases between. CDR3 sequence (DNA): TGTGCCAGTAGTATACAGGGGAGGTCCACTGAAGCTTTCTTT. Translating gives CASSIQGRSTEAFF. Based on the CDR3 plus reference TRBV19 and TRBJ1-1, the full variable domain is DGGITQSPKYLFRKEGQNVTLSCEQNLNHDAMYWYRQDPGQGLRLIYYSQIVNDFQKGDIAEGYSVSREKKESFPLTVTSAQKNPTAFYLCASSIQGRSTEAFFGQGTRLTVV.

This clone appeared many times. The rearrangement uses TRBV5-1 and TRBJ2-1; 8 bases line up with TRBD2. The CDR3 consists of 15 residues. Germline CDR1 reads SGHRS; CDR2 reads YFSETQ. With V trimmed by 3 bases and J by 3 bases, 5 bases remained unmatched. The CDR3 nucleotides are TGCGCCAGCAGCTCCGGGGGGGCCTTCTACAATGAGCAGTTCTTC. Encoded protein: CASSSGGAFYNEQFF.

This clone was found many times. This sequence joins TRBV7-2 and TRBJ2-7, with TRBD2 matching over 14 bases. Per the germline V gene, CDR1 is SGHTA and CDR2 is FQGNSA. Unmatched junction bases numbered 9, after V lost 4 bases and J lost 4 bases. CDR3 length: 17 residues. The CDR3 region is CASSSSGTSGGGYEQYF. The CDR3 DNA reads as TGTGCCAGCAGCTCCTCCGGGACTAGCGGGGGAGGATACGAGCAGTACTTC. The full variable domain, in which reference TRBV7-2 and TRBJ2-7 provide the parts outside the CDR3, is GAGVSQSPSNKVTEKGKDVELRCDPISGHTALYWYRQSLGQGLEFLIYFQGNSAPDKSGLPSDRFSAERTGGSVSTLTIQRTQQEDSAVYLCASSSSGTSGGGYEQYFGPGTRLTVT.

This clone was seen at least ten times. The chain links TRBV28 to TRBJ2-5; 14 nucleotides line up with TRBD2. V shed 3 bases, J shed 7 bases, and the junction held 4 bases outside the gene matches. This CDR3 comprises 15 residues. CDR1 and CDR2 (germline): MDHEN, SYDVKM. CDR3 nucleotide sequence: TGTGCCAGCAGTTTGGGACTAGCGGGGGTTGTGACCCAGTACTTC. It yields the protein CASSLGLAGVVTQYF.

This clone has ten or more counts. V and J are TRBV19 and TRBJ2-2, with a possible D match to TRBD2 (5 bases). The CDR3 covers 15 residues. V was clipped by 7 bases and J by 5 bases, with 17 bases between them. The germline gives CDR1 LNHDA, CDR2 SQIVND (reference sequence). The CDR3 region is CASTGSALGTGELFF. DNA for the CDR3: TGTGCCAGTACCGGTAGCGCTCTGGGGACCGGGGAGCTGTTTTTT.

Ten or more counts support this clone. The chain is built from TRBV7-2 and TRBJ2-1; D possibly corresponds to TRBD2 (6 bases). V lost 1 base to trimming and J lost 9 bases, with 19 bases between them. This CDR3 has 16 amino acids. CDR1 and CDR2 (germline): SGHTA, FQGNSA. The CDR3 protein is CASSLGEAGGAAEQFF. CDR3 bases: TGTGCCAGCAGCTTAGGGGAGGCCGGAGGGGCTGCTGAGCAGTTCTTC.

This clone came up a few times. The V and J genes are TRBV12-3 or TRBV12-4 and TRBJ2-2; D is perhaps TRBD2 (6 bases). CDR3 length equals 15 residues. Deletions cut 6 bases from V and 0 bases from J, with 11 bases between. The DNA for the CDR3 is TGTGCCAGCAGGTCTAGCGATACGAACACCGGGGAGCTGTTTTTT. Its translation: CASRSSDTNTGELFF.

J is TRBJ2-5 and V is TRBV19; the D gene is possibly TRBD1 (6 bases). The CDR3 spans 13 residues. CDR1 LNHDA and CDR2 SQIVND come from the germline V gene (reference sequence). V shed 6 bases and J shed 0 bases, with 8 bases lying between them. In DNA, the CDR3 is TGTGCCAGTAGCGGACAGAACCAAGAGACCCAGTACTTC. Translation gives CASSGQNQETQYF. Based on the CDR3 plus reference TRBV19 and TRBJ2-5, the full variable domain is DGGITQSPKYLFRKEGQNVTLSCEQNLNHDAMYWYRQDPGQGLRLIYYSQIVNDFQKGDIAEGYSVSREKKESFPLTVTSAQKNPTAFYLCASSGQNQETQYFGPGTRLLVL.

This clone was recorded once. V is TRBV7-8 and J is TRBJ2-7; D possibly corresponds to TRBD1 (6 bases). V lost 6 bases and J 13 bases, leaving 22 bases between the germline ends. CDR1 and CDR2 (germline): SGHVS, FQNEAQ. The CDR3 sequence is 13 residues long. DNA of the CDR3: TGTGCCAGCAGTGAAGGGGACACGATGGGCCCCTACTTC. Amino acids: CASSEGDTMGPYF.

J is TRBJ1-2 and V is TRBV20-1; D gene ambiguous. V dropped 0 bases and J dropped 3 bases, with 11 bases sitting between them. The CDR3 contains 14 residues. CDR1 DFQATT and CDR2 SNEGSKA come from the germline V gene (reference sequence). CDR3 residues: CSARDQRTDYGYTF. CDR3 bases: TGCAGTGCTAGAGATCAGCGGACGGACTATGGCTACACCTTC.

V is TRBV3-1 and J is TRBJ2-2; D remains ambiguous. V was clipped by 7 bases and J by 5 bases, with 5 bases between them. Germline CDR1 is LGHDT and CDR2 is YNNKEL (reference sequence). The CDR3 covers 11 residues. CDR3: CASMTTGELFF. In nucleotides, the CDR3 is TGTGCCAGCATGACTACCGGGGAGCTGTTTTTT.

This rearrangement joins TRBV2 to TRBJ2-7; the D gene is possibly TRBD2 (5 bases). This CDR3 is 14 amino acids long. Trimming shortened V by 5 bases and J by 0 bases, and 11 bases separated the two germline ends. The V gene's germline CDR1 is SNHLY and CDR2 FYNNEI. The CDR3 bases are TGTGCCAGCAGTCTGGGAGAGAGCTCCTACGAGCAGTACTTC. It codes for CASSLGESSYEQYF.

As concerns this clone: With a much larger clone just one base away, this may be a read error. The chain joins TRBV20-1 to TRBJ2-3, with 12 bases matching TRBD2. CDR1 is DFQATT and CDR2 is SNEGSKA in the germline V gene (reference sequence). The V segment lost 8 bases and the J segment 2 bases; nucleotides outside the gene matches: 5. This CDR3 has 14 residues. CDR3 loop: CSSLAGGTTDTQYF. The CDR3 DNA sequence: TGCAGTTCGCTAGCGGGGGGGACCACAGATACGCAGTATTTT.